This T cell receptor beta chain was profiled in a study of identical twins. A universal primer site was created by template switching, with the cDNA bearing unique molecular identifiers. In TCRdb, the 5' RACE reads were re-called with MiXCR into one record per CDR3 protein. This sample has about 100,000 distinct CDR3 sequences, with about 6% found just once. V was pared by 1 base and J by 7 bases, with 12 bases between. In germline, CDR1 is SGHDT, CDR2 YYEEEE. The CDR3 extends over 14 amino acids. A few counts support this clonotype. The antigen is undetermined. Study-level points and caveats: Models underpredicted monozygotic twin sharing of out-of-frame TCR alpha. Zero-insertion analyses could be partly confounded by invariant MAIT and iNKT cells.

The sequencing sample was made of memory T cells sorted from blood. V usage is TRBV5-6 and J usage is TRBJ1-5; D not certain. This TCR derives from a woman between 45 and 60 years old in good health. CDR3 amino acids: CASSLRGISQPQHF. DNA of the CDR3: TGTGCCAGCAGCTTGAGAGGGATTTCGCAGCCCCAGCATTTT.